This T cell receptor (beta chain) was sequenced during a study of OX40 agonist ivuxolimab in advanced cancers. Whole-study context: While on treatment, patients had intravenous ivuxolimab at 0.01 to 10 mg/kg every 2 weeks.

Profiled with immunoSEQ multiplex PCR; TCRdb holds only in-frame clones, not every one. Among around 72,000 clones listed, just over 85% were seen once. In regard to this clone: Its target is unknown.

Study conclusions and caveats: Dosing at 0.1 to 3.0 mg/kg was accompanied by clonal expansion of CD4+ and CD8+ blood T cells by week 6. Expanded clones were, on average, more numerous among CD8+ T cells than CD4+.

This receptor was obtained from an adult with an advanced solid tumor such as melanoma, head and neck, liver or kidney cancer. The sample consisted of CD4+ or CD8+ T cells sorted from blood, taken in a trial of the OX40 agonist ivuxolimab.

Here the CDR3 reads CASSLRPGGGTEAFF. Written as DNA, the CDR3 is TGTGCCAGCAGTTTAAGGCCAGGGGGTGGGACTGAAGCTTTCTTT. This chain uses TRBV28 with TRBJ1-1; 7 nucleotides agree with TRBD1. The V gene end was trimmed by 2 bases and the J gene end by 5 bases; junction bases not matched to a gene: 8. The length of the CDR3 is 15 residues. Germline CDR1 reads MDHEN; CDR2 reads SYDVKM.